Listed below are T cell receptor beta chains from one sample, sequenced in a study of identical twins. TCRdb fed the 5' RACE reads into MiXCR, producing one record per CDR3 protein. The data hold 400,000 to 500,000 distinct CDR3 sequences, with roughly 18% observed a single time. Sequencing input: naive T cells sorted from blood. The receptor set was obtained from a man aged 45-60 years in good health. CDR3s include the opening cysteine and the closing phenylalanine or tryptophan. Each record gives: clone size, D gene, J gene, V gene, CDR3 protein, CDR3 DNA. The D gene is left open where the match is weak. Size is stated for part of the rows, as once, few or many counts, or as a class when the clone is expanded.

NA | NA | TRBJ2-7 | TRBV15 | CATSPGRRDYEQYF | TGTGCCACCAGTCCGGGGAGACGGGACTACGAGCAGTACTTC
many | NA | TRBJ2-3 | TRBV10-3 | CAISGSDSTDTQYF | TGTGCCATCAGTGGTTCAGACAGCACAGATACGCAGTATTTT
many | NA | TRBJ2-3 | TRBV7-2 | CASSLKGDTQYF | TGTGCCAGCAGCTTAAAGGGAGATACGCAGTATTTT
NA | NA | TRBJ2-1 | TRBV28 | CASSHLTRYNEQFF | TGTGCCAGCAGTCACCTAACTAGATACAATGAGCAGTTCTTC
NA | NA | TRBJ1-5 | TRBV4-1 | CASSQVPLRHSNQPQHF | TGCGCCAGCAGCCAAGTGCCCCTAAGGCATAGCAATCAGCCCCAGCATTTT
NA | NA | TRBJ2-7 | TRBV18 | CASSGQAITYEQYF | TGTGCCAGCTCAGGCCAGGCAATAACCTACGAGCAGTACTTC
few | NA | TRBJ1-1 | TRBV6-2/TRBV6-3 | CASSTDIGGTVEAFF | TGTGCCAGCAGTACTGACATTGGGGGCACTGTTGAAGCTTTCTTT
NA | NA | TRBJ1-4 | TRBV5-1 | CASSLRDLGVANEKLFF | TGCGCCAGCAGCCTCAGGGACTTGGGGGTGGCTAATGAAAAACTGTTTTTT
many | NA | TRBJ2-7 | TRBV3-1 | CASSQVTGGYEQYF | TGTGCCAGCAGCCAAGTGACCGGGGGCTACGAGCAGTACTTC
many | NA | TRBJ2-5 | TRBV20-1 | CSARPGGKTQYF | TGCAGTGCTAGGCCTGGTGGGAAGACCCAGTACTTC
NA | NA | TRBJ1-1 | TRBV18 | CASSPIGQNERPAFF | TGTGCCAGCTCACCAATCGGGCAGAACGAACGACCAGCTTTCTTT
few | TRBD1 | TRBJ2-2 | TRBV11-2 | CASSTSPYRGRGTGELFF | TGTGCCAGCAGCACTAGCCCTTACAGGGGGCGCGGCACCGGGGAGCTGTTTTTT
NA | TRBD2 | TRBJ2-3 | TRBV7-3 | CASSLVGLAGGPDTQYF | TGTGCCAGCAGCTTAGTGGGACTAGCGGGAGGCCCAGATACGCAGTATTTT
NA | NA | TRBJ1-5 | TRBV4-2 | CASSQETGSGRGGQPQHF | TGTGCCAGCAGCCAAGAAACGGGTTCTGGCAGGGGCGGTCAGCCCCAGCATTTT
few | NA | TRBJ2-7 | TRBV10-3 | CAISVPGDYEQYF | TGTGCCATCAGTGTGCCAGGAGACTACGAGCAGTACTTC
NA | NA | TRBJ1-3 | TRBV12-3/TRBV12-4 | CASNPLPVRTIYF | TGTGCCAGCAACCCCCTTCCTGTACGCACCATATATTTT
NA | NA | TRBJ1-1 | TRBV15 | CATSRDNGLLNTEAFF | TGTGCCACCAGCAGAGATAATGGACTGTTGAACACTGAAGCTTTCTTT
NA | NA | TRBJ1-1 | TRBV29-1 | CSVDTEAFF | TGCAGCGTAGACACTGAAGCTTTCTTT
few | TRBD2 | TRBJ2-4 | TRBV12-3/TRBV12-4 | CASSPRGGAAKNIQYF | TGTGCCAGCAGTCCTCGCGGGGGGGCGGCCAAAAACATTCAGTACTTC
NA | NA | TRBJ2-1 | TRBV12-3/TRBV12-4 | CASSPPDYEQFF | TGTGCCAGCAGCCCCCCTGACTACGAGCAGTTCTTC
NA | NA | TRBJ1-1 | TRBV6-1 | CASTPTRVNTEAFF | TGTGCCAGCACTCCAACGAGGGTGAACACTGAAGCTTTCTTT
many | TRBD2 | TRBJ2-1 | TRBV3-1 | CASSQAGRSNEQFF | TGTGCCAGCAGCCAAGCCGGGAGGTCCAATGAGCAGTTCTTC
NA | NA | TRBJ1-1 | TRBV20-1 | CSARTRDIPEAFF | TGCAGTGCTAGAACGAGGGACATCCCCGAAGCTTTCTTT
NA | TRBD2 | TRBJ2-5 | TRBV19 | CASSILAGDDQETQYF | TGTGCCAGTAGCATTTTAGCGGGAGACGACCAAGAGACCCAGTACTTC
many | TRBD2 | TRBJ2-7 | TRBV11-1 | CASSPPGGPYEQYF | TGTGCCAGCAGCCCTCCGGGAGGGCCATACGAGCAGTACTTC
many | TRBD2 | TRBJ2-2 | TRBV10-3 | CAISRGGANTGELFF | TGTGCCATCAGCCGCGGGGGGGCGAACACCGGGGAGCTGTTTTTT
many | TRBD2 | TRBJ2-5 | TRBV29-1 | CSVESGEDLETQYF | TGCAGCGTTGAAAGCGGGGAAGACTTAGAGACCCAGTACTTC
NA | NA | TRBJ1-2 | TRBV15 | CATSRDRDLLKDGYTF | TGTGCCACCAGCAGAGATCGGGATCTGTTAAAGGATGGCTACACCTTC
many | TRBD2 | TRBJ2-2 | TRBV2 | CASKGLASTGELFF | TGTGCCAGCAAAGGACTAGCGAGCACCGGGGAGCTGTTTTTT
few | NA | TRBJ1-1 | TRBV6-2/TRBV6-3 | CASRALGITEAFF | TGTGCCAGCAGGGCACTCGGGATCACTGAAGCTTTCTTT
many | NA | TRBJ1-1 | TRBV6-5 | CASSYQGLNTEAFF | TGTGCCAGCAGTTACCAGGGTTTGAACACTGAAGCTTTCTTT
NA | TRBD2 | TRBJ2-1 | TRBV5-1 | CASSLSGISSYNEQFF | TGCGCCAGCAGCCTCAGCGGGATAAGCTCCTACAATGAGCAGTTCTTC
few | NA | TRBJ1-5 | TRBV19 | CASQFTGNSNQPQHF | TGTGCCAGCCAATTCACAGGGAATAGCAATCAGCCCCAGCATTTT
NA | TRBD2 | TRBJ2-2 | TRBV4-3 | CASSVSGGVLNTGELFF | TGCGCCAGCAGCGTAAGCGGGGGGGTTTTGAACACCGGGGAGCTGTTTTTT
NA | NA | TRBJ2-7 | TRBV4-1 | CASSPISRLFEQYF | TGCGCCAGCAGCCCCATCTCCAGACTCTTCGAGCAGTACTTC
many | NA | TRBJ2-7 | TRBV20-1 | CSARERQDFGEQYF | TGCAGTGCTAGAGAACGACAGGACTTTGGGGAGCAGTACTTC